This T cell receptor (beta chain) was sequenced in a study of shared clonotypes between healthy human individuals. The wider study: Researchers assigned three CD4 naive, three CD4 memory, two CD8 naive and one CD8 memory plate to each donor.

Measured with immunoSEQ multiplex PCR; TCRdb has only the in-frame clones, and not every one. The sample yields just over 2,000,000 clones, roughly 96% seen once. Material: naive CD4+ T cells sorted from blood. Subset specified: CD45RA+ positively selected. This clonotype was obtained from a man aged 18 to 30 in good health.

The DNA for the CDR3 is TGTGCCAGCTCACCACCAGGGATCTTGGAGACCCAGTACTTC. Amino acid sequence: CASSPPGILETQYF. V gene TRBV18 combines with J gene TRBJ2-5; no firm D call. Germline V gene sequence: CDR1 KGHSH, CDR2 LQKENI. The CDR3 runs 14 residues. Trimming pared 0 bases from V and 5 bases from J, leaving 10 bases between.